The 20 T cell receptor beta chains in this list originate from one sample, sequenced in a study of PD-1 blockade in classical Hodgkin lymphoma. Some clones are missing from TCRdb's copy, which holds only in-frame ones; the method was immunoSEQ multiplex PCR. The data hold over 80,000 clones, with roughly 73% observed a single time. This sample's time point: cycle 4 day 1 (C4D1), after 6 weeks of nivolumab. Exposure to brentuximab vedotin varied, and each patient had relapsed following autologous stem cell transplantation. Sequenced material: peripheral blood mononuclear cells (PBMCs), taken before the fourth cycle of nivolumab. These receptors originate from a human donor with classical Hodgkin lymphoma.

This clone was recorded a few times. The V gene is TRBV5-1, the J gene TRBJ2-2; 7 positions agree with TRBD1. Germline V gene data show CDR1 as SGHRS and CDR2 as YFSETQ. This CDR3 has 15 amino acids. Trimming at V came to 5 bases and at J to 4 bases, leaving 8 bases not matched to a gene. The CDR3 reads CASRPDRFATGELFF. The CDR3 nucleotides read TGCGCCAGCAGGCCGGACAGGTTTGCCACCGGGGAGCTGTTTTTT.

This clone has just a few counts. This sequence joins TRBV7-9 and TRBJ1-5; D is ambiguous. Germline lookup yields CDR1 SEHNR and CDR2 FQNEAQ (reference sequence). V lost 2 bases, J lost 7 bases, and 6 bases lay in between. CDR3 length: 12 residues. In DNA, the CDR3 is TGTGCCAGCAGCTTAAGTCTGCAGCCCCAGCATTTT. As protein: CASSLSLQPQHF.

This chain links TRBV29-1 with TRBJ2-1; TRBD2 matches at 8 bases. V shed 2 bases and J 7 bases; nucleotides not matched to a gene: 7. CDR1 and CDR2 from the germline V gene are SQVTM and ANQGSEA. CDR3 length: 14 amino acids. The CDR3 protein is CSVEKLAVVNEQFF. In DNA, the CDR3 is TGCAGCGTTGAAAAACTAGCGGTGGTTAATGAGCAGTTCTTC.

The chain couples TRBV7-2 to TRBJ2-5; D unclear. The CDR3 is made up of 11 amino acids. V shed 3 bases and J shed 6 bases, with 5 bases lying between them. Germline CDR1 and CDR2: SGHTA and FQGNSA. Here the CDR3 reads CASSFSKTQYF. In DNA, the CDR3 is TGTGCCAGCAGCTTTAGTAAGACCCAGTACTTC.

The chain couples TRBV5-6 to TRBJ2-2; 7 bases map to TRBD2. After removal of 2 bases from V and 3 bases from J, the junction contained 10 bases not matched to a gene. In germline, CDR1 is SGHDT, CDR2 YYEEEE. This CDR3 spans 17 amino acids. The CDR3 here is CASSLPAGRGYTGELFF. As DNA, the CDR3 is TGTGCCAGCAGCTTACCCGCAGGGCGGGGGTACACCGGGGAGCTGTTTTTT.

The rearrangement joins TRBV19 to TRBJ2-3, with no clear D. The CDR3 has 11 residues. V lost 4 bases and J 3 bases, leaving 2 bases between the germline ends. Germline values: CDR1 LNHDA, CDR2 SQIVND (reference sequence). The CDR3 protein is CASSTTDTQYF. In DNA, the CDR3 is TGTGCCAGTAGTACTACAGATACGCAGTATTTT. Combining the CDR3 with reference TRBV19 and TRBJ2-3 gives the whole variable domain DGGITQSPKYLFRKEGQNVTLSCEQNLNHDAMYWYRQDPGQGLRLIYYSQIVNDFQKGDIAEGYSVSREKKESFPLTVTSAQKNPTAFYLCASSTTDTQYFGPGTRLTVL.

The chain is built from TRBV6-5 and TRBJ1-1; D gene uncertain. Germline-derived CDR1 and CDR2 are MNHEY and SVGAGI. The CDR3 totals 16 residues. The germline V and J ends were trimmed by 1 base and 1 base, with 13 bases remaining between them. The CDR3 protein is CASSYYPGPGNTEAFF. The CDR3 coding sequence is TGTGCCAGCAGTTACTACCCCGGACCCGGGAACACTGAAGCTTTCTTT.

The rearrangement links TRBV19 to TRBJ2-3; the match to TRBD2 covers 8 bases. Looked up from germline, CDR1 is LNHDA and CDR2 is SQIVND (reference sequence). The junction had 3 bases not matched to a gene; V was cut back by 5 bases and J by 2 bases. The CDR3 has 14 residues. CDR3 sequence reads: CASSRTSYTDTQYF. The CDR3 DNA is TGTGCCAGTAGTCGGACTAGCTACACAGATACGCAGTATTTT.

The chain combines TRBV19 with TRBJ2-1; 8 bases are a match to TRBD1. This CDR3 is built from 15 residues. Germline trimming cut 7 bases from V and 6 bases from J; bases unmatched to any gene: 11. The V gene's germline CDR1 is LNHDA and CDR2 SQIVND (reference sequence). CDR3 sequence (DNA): TGTGCCAGTACCGAATCAGGGGGCCTGGGCAATGAGCAGTTCTTC. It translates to CASTESGGLGNEQFF.

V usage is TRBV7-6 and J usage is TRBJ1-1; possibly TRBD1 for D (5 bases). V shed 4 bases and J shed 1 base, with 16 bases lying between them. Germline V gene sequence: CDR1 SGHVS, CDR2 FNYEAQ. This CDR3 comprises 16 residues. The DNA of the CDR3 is TGTGCCAGCAGCTCGGCCCGGGGAGGGGAGAACACTGAAGCTTTCTTT. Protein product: CASSSARGGENTEAFF.

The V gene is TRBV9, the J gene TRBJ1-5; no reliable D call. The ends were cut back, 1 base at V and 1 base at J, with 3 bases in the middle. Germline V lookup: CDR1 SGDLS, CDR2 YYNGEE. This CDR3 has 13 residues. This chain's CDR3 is CASSVSSNQPQHF. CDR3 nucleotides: TGTGCCAGCAGCGTAAGCAGCAATCAGCCCCAGCATTTT.

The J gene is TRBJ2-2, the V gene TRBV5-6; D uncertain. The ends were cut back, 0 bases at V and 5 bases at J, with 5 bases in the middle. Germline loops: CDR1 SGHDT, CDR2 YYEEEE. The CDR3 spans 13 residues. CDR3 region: CASSLGWTGELFF. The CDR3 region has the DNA TGTGCCAGCAGCTTGGGCTGGACCGGGGAGCTGTTTTTT.

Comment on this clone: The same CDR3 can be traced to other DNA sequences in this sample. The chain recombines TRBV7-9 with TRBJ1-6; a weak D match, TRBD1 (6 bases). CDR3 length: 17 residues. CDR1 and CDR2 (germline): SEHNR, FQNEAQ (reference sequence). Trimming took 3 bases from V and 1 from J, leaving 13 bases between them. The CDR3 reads CASSLGGGRSYNSPLHF. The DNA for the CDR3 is TGTGCCAGCAGCTTGGGTGGGGGCCGATCCTATAATTCACCCCTCCACTTT.

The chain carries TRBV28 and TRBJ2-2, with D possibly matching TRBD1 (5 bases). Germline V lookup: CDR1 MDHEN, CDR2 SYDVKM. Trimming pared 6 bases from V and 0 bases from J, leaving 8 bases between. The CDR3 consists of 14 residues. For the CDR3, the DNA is TGTGCCAGCAGCAGGGTTTCGAACACCGGGGAGCTGTTTTTT. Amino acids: CASSRVSNTGELFF.

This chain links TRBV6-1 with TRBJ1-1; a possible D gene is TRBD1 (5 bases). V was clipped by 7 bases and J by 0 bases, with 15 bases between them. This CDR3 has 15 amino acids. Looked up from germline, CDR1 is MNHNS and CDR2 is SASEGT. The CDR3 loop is CASMEIRGLNTEAFF. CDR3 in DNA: TGTGCCAGCATGGAAATAAGGGGACTGAACACTGAAGCTTTCTTT.

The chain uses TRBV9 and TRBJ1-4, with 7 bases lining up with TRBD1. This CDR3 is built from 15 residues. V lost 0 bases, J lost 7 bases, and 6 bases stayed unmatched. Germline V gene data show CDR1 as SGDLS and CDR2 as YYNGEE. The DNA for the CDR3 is TGTGCCAGCAGCGTAGGTGGGGACAGTTTTGAAAAACTGTTTTTT. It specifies CASSVGGDSFEKLFF.

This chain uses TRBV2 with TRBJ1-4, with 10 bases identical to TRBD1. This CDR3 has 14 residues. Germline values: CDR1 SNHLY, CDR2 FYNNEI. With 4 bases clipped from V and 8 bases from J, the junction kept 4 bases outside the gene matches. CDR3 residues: CASSAGTGDEKLFF. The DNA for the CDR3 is TGTGCCAGCAGTGCCGGGACAGGGGACGAAAAACTGTTTTTT.

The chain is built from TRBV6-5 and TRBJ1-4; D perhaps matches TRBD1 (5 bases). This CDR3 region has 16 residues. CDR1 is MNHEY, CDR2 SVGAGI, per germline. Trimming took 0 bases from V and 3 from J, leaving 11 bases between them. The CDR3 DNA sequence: TGTGCCAGCAGTTACTCACGCAGGGCCTCTAATGAAAAACTGTTTTTT. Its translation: CASSYSRRASNEKLFF.

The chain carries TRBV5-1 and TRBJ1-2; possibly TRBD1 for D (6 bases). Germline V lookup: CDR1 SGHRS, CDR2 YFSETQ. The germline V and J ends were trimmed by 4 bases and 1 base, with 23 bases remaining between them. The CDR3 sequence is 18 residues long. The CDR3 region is CASSPRGQGWLLNYGYTF. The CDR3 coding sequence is TGCGCCAGCAGCCCCAGGGGACAAGGGTGGTTACTTAACTATGGCTACACCTTC.

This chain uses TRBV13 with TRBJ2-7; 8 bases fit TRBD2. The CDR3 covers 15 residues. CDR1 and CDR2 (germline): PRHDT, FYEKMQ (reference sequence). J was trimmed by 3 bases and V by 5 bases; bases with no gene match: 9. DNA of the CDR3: TGTGCCAGCAGCCTCTCGGGAGGGGCGGGCTACGAGCAGTACTTC. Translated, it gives CASSLSGGAGYEQYF.